This passage covers 10 T cell receptor beta chains from one sample sequenced in a study of OX40 agonist ivuxolimab in advanced cancers. Libraries were made using the immunoSEQ multiplex PCR assay. TCRdb took over this immuneACCESS table, retaining in-frame rearrangements with V and J assigned. Such tables are incomplete; in checked studies, under half of the missing clones stem from an unresolved V gene, and the remainder is unexplained. The sample table lists some 85,000 clones, roughly nine tenths of them with a count of one. The ten largest clones take up about 2.1% of the sample. The sample consisted of CD4+ or CD8+ T cells sorted from blood, taken in a trial of the OX40 agonist ivuxolimab. The receptor source for this set is an adult with an advanced solid tumor such as melanoma, head and neck, liver or kidney cancer.

The genes are TRBV9 and TRBJ1-2; D is uncertain. The CDR3 loop spans 14 amino acids. V lost 3 bases to trimming and J lost 0 bases, with 9 bases between them. Germline V gives CDR1 SGDLS, CDR2 YYNGEE. CDR3 bases: TGTGCCAGCAGCGCCGCTCAAGCTAACTATGGCTACACCTTC. Its translation is CASSAAQANYGYTF. The whole variable domain, remainder taken from reference TRBV9 and TRBJ1-2, is DSGVTQTPKHLITATGQRVTLRCSPRSGDLSVYWYQQSLDQGLQFLIQYYNGEERAKGNILERFSAQQFPDLHSELNLSSLELGDSALYFCASSAAQANYGYTFGSGTRLTVV.

This chain uses TRBV7-2 with TRBJ2-1; D unclear. This CDR3 has 14 residues. CDR1 SGHTA and CDR2 FQGNSA come from the germline V gene. The V gene lost 2 bases and the J gene lost 10 bases, with 15 bases spanning the gap. CDR3 loop: CASSLWGRVGEQFF. The DNA for the CDR3 is TGTGCCAGCAGCTTATGGGGTAGGGTTGGCGAGCAGTTCTTC.

J is TRBJ2-5 and V is TRBV6-6, with no clear D. The end of the DNA aligns better with TRBJ2-7, so the J call may be wrong. The CDR3 has 13 amino acids. Germline lookup yields CDR1 MNHNY and CDR2 SVGAGI (reference sequence). CDR3 protein: CASRSGYLYEQYF. Here the CDR3 DNA reads TGTGCCAGCAGGTCGGGCTATCTCTACGAGCAGTACTTC.

J is TRBJ2-2 and V is TRBV5-5; D remains ambiguous. V was pared by 2 bases and J by 3 bases, with 11 bases between. CDR1 SGHKS and CDR2 YYEKEE come from the germline V gene (reference sequence). There are 15 residues in the CDR3. The CDR3 is CASSLRSPDTGELFF. Written as DNA, the CDR3 is TGTGCCAGCAGCTTAAGGTCCCCCGACACCGGGGAGCTGTTTTTT.

The chain carries TRBV11-2 and TRBJ1-1; the D gene is possibly TRBD1 (5 bases). The ends were cut back, 1 base at V and 6 bases at J, with 15 bases in the middle. CDR1 and CDR2 (germline): SGHAT, FQNNGV. The CDR3 totals 15 residues. DNA for the CDR3: TGTGCCAGCAGCTTAGGTCTGGGGGGGTCTGCTGAAGCTTTCTTT. It translates to CASSLGLGGSAEAFF.

V usage is TRBV6-1 and J usage is TRBJ1-1; D is undetermined. This CDR3 is 16 amino acids long. Germline CDR1 is MNHNS and CDR2 is SASEGT. Trimming took off 2 bases at V and 4 bases at J, with 17 bases between the two ends. CDR3 amino acids: CASSEILKIEGTEAFF. For the CDR3, the DNA is TGTGCCAGCAGTGAAATACTGAAGATTGAGGGCACTGAAGCTTTCTTT.

This sequence joins TRBV7-2 and TRBJ2-7; possible D gene TRBD2, 6 bases. This CDR3 spans 14 amino acids. Germline CDR1 reads SGHTA; CDR2 reads FQGNSA. Trimming pared 5 bases from V and 6 bases from J, leaving 17 bases between. CDR3 DNA sequence: TGTGCCAGCAGCCCCCCAAGGGTCGGGGGCGAGCAGTACTTC. This translates into CASSPPRVGGEQYF.

This chain joins TRBV11-2 and TRBJ2-1; D remains ambiguous. The length of the CDR3 is 10 residues. Germline V gives CDR1 SGHAT, CDR2 FQNNGV. V was shortened by 3 bases and J by 10 bases, with 4 bases between the two germline ends. CDR3 nucleotides: TGTGCCAGCAGCTTGGAAGAGCAGTTCTTC. Translated, it gives CASSLEEQFF.

This chain connects TRBV19 to TRBJ1-1; D gene ambiguous. The CDR3 covers 13 residues. The ends were cut back, 4 bases at V and 0 bases at J, with 6 bases in the middle. Per germline, CDR1 LNHDA and CDR2 SQIVND (reference sequence). The CDR3 DNA follows: TGTGCCAGTAGTAGGGTGATGAACACTGAAGCTTTCTTT. Translation: CASSRVMNTEAFF.

The gene calls are TRBV28 and TRBJ1-2; 8 bases map to TRBD1. CDR1 is MDHEN and CDR2 is SYDVKM in the germline V gene. The CDR3 contains 15 residues. V was pared by 6 bases and J by 4 bases, with 10 bases of the junction left unmatched. The CDR3 DNA is TGTGCCAGCAGCCCTGGGACAGGTCTCTCCTATGGCTACACCTTC. Translating it yields CASSPGTGLSYGYTF.